Sequencing of this TCR beta chain was carried out in a study of vaccination and CD4 T cells after COVID-19. Sequencing of DNA taken from cultured CD4+ T cells relied on the Oncomine TCR Beta short-read assay. MiXCR was run by TCRdb on the PCR reads, yielding one entry per CDR3 protein. Of more than 8,000 distinct CDR3 sequences listed, approximately 51% are singletons. Stated treatment: roughly ten-day PBMC culture with coronavirus spike peptide pools or control peptides (ViraFEST assay). As regards this clonotype: Its antigen is still unknown.

The CDR3 has 16 amino acids. Looked up from germline, CDR1 is SGHTA and CDR2 is FQGTGA. V was cut by 0 bases and J by 8 bases, with 17 bases left in between. The sample comprised CD4+ T cells from blood, cultured in vitro. The V and J genes are TRBV7-3 and TRBJ2-1; D is possibly TRBD1 or TRBD2 (5 bases each). The TCR was taken from a human donor who had recovered from COVID-19. The CDR3 loop reads CASSLTPGTPGDEQFF. The CDR3 nucleotides read TGTGCCAGCAGCTTAACCCCCGGGACCCCTGGAGATGAGCAGTTCTTC.